These 3 T cell receptor beta chains were sequenced from one sample in a study of immune reconstitution after stem cell transplant in scleroderma. TCRdb passed the RT-PCR reads through MiXCR, listing each CDR3 protein once. Of around 960 distinct CDR3 sequences detected, 8% to 9.5% appear once; the ten largest clones hold 15% to 20%. The biological material was taken before or after autologous hematopoietic stem cell transplantation (not recorded which). Receptor source: a male donor with systemic sclerosis.

This chain connects TRBV7-2 to TRBJ2-7; D possibly corresponds to TRBD1 (6 bases). CDR3 length: 14 residues. The V gene lost 0 bases and the J gene lost 6 bases, with 12 bases spanning the gap. Germline assignment: CDR1 SGHTA and CDR2 FQGNSA. The CDR3, as DNA: TGTGCCAGCAGCTTAGCCCCTGACAGGCGCGAGCAGTACTTC. Protein product: CASSLAPDRREQYF. Based on the CDR3 plus reference TRBV7-2 and TRBJ2-7, the full variable domain is GAGVSQSPSNKVTEKGKDVELRCDPISGHTALYWYRQSLGQGLEFLIYFQGNSAPDKSGLPSDRFSAERTGGSVSTLTIQRTQQEDSAVYLCASSLAPDRREQYFGPGTRLTVT.

This clonotype is classed as hyperexpanded (1% or more). This sequence joins TRBV27 and TRBJ2-4; D uncertain. Germline CDR1 reads MNHEY; CDR2 reads SMNVEV (reference sequence). The V gene lost 0 bases and the J gene lost 2 bases, with 8 bases spanning the gap. The CDR3 extends over 15 amino acids. CDR3 sequence reads: CASSLSWGSKNIQYF. The CDR3, as DNA: TGTGCCAGCAGTTTATCATGGGGTTCCAAAAACATTCAGTACTTC.

This clonotype is large in the sample. The chain uses TRBV25-1 and TRBJ1-2; TRBD1 might be the D (5 bases). Germline lookup yields CDR1 MGHDK and CDR2 SYGVNS. The ends were cut back, 5 bases at V and 8 bases at J, with 21 bases in the middle. This CDR3 has 15 residues. Here the CDR3 reads CASSHGGWALEGYTF. CDR3 in DNA: TGTGCCAGCAGTCATGGGGGTTGGGCCCTCGAGGGCTACACCTTC.